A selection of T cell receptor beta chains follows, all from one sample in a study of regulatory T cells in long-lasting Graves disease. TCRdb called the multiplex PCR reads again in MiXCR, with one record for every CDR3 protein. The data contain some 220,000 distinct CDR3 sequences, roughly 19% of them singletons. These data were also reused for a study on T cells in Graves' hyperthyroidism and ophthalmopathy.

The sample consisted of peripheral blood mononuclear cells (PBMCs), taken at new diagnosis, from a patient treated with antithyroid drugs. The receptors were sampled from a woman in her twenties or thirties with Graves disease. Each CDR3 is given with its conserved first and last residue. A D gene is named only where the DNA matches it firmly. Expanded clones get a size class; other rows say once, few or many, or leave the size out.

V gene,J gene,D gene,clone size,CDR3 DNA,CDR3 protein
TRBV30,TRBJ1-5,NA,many,TGTGCCTGGACTTTGAGAGGGTCCAATCAGCCCCAGCATTTT,CAWTLRGSNQPQHF
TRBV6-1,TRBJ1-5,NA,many,TGTGCCAGCAGTGAACGGGCGGGGCCCCAGCATTTT,CASSERAGPQHF
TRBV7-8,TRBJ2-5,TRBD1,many,TGTGCCAGCAGCTTAGAAAGGGGAAAAGGGACAGGGGACGAGACCCAGTACTTC,CASSLERGKGTGDETQYF
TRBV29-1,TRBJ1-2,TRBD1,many,TGCAGCGTCACCCAGGGGGACTATGGCTACACCTTC,CSVTQGDYGYTF
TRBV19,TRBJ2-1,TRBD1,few,TGTGCCAGTAGTATTGCCCCTACAGGGGGCAGTGAGCAGTTCTTC,CASSIAPTGGSEQFF
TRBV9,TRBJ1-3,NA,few,TGTGCCAGCAGCCCCGGGAGGGGTTACTCTGGAAACACCATATATTTT,CASSPGRGYSGNTIYF
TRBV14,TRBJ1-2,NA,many,TGTGCCAGCAGCCAGCGAGGTAACTATGGCTACACCTTC,CASSQRGNYGYTF
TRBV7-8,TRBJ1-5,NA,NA,TGTGCCAGCAGTTCGGGACTTGAGCGTGATCAGCCCCAGCATTTT,CASSSGLERDQPQHF
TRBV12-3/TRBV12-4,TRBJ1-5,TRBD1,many,TGTGCCAGCAGTTTAGGTCCAGGGGGAAGCAATCAGCCCCAGCATTTT,CASSLGPGGSNQPQHF
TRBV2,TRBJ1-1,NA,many,TGTGCCAGCAGTCACCCCACAGGGCCGATTTTCCAAGCTTTCTTT,CASSHPTGPIFQAFF
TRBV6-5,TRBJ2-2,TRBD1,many,TGTGCCAGCAGTTACTCCGCCGGGACAGGGGGCTTCGGGGAGCTGTTTTTT,CASSYSAGTGGFGELFF
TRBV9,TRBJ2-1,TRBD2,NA,TGTGCCAGCAGCGGATGGCGGGGGATCAATGAGCAGTTCTTC,CASSGWRGINEQFF
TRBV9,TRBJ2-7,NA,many,TGTGCCAGCAGCGTAGGAGGGGACGCAAGCTCCTACGAGCAGTACTTC,CASSVGGDASSYEQYF
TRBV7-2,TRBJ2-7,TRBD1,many,TGTGCCAGCAGCTCGTTAACCGGGACAGGGGGCTACGAGCAGTACTTC,CASSSLTGTGGYEQYF
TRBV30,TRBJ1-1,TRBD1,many,TGTGCCTGGAGTGTACTCCGACAGGGGGAAGCTTTCTTT,CAWSVLRQGEAFF
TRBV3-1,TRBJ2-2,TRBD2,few,TGTGCCAGCAGCGTCCAAGTAGTGCTAGCGGGGGCCTCCGGGGAGCTGTTTTTT,CASSVQVVLAGASGELFF
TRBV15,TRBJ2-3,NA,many,TGTGCCACCAGCAGGGGGAGGAGTAGCGGTAGCACAGATACGCAGTATTTT,CATSRGRSSGSTDTQYF
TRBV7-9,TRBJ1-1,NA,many,TGTGCCGGAAGCGGTCGGGGGGCCGAGGTGGAGGAAGCTTTCTTT,CAGSGRGAEVEEAFF
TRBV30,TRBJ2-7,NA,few,TGTGCCTGGCAGCCGGGACACTACTCCTACGAGCAGTACTTC,CAWQPGHYSYEQYF
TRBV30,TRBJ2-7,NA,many,TGTGCCTGGAGTGACCCGCGACAGTACTCCTACGAGCAGTACTTC,CAWSDPRQYSYEQYF